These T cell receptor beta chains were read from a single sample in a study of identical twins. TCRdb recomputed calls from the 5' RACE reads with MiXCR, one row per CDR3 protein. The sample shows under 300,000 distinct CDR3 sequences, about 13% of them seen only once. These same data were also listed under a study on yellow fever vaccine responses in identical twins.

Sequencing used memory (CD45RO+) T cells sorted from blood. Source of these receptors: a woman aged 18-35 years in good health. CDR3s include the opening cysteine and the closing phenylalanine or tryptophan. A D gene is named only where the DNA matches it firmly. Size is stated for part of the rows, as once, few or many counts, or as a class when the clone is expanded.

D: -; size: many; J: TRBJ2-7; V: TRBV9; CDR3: CASSAGVGGGEQYF; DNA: TGTGCCAGCAGCGCGGGCGTCGGGGGCGGCGAGCAGTACTTC
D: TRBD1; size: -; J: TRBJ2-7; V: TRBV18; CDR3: CASSSAGQGAYEQYF; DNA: TGTGCCAGCTCTAGCGCCGGACAGGGGGCCTACGAGCAGTACTTC
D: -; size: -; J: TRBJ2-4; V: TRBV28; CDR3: CASSLSRRRWGNIQYF; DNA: TGTGCCAGCAGCCTCTCTCGGCGGCGCTGGGGAAACATTCAGTACTTC
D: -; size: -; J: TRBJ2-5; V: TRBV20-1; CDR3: CSAREPGRGETQYF; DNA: TGCAGTGCTAGAGAACCGGGACGAGGAGAGACCCAGTACTTC
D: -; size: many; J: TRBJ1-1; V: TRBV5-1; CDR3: CASSLFAAGPLNTEAFF; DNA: TGCGCCAGCAGCTTGTTCGCGGCAGGGCCTCTGAACACTGAAGCTTTCTTT
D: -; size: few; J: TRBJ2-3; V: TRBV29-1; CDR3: CSAEWPPSTDTQYF; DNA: TGCAGCGCCGAGTGGCCTCCTAGCACAGATACGCAGTATTTT
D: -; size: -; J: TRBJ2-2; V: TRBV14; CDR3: CASSPRPTGELFF; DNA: TGTGCCAGCAGCCCAAGGCCCACCGGGGAGCTGTTTTTT
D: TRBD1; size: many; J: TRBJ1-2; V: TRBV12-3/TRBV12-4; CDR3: CASSIPGQGSSGYTF; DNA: TGTGCCAGCAGTATTCCGGGACAGGGGAGTTCTGGCTACACCTTC
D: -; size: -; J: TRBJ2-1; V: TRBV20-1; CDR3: CSAKGHLVQYEQFF; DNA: TGCAGTGCTAAGGGACATTTAGTGCAATATGAGCAGTTCTTC
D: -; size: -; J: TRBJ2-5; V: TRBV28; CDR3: CASSFIGNQETQYF; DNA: TGTGCCAGCAGTTTTATAGGGAACCAAGAGACCCAGTACTTC
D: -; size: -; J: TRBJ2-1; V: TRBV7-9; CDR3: CASSSGTNNWAYNEQFF; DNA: TGTGCCAGCAGCTCCGGGACAAACAATTGGGCCTACAATGAGCAGTTCTTC
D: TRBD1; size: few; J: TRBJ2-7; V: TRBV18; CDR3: CASSPARQGYEQYF; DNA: TGTGCCAGCTCACCAGCGAGACAGGGCTACGAGCAGTACTTC
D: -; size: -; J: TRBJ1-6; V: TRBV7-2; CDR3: CASSLLQDKALHF; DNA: TGTGCCAGCAGCTTATTACAGGATAAGGCCCTCCACTTT
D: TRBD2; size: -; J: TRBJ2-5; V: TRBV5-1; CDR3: CASSLRTGGSRETQYF; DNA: TGCGCCAGCAGCCTACGTACCGGGGGGAGTAGGGAGACCCAGTACTTC
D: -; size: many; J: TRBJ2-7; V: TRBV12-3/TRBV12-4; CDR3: CASGGDRVFSYEQYF; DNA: TGTGCCAGTGGGGGGGACAGAGTTTTCTCCTACGAGCAGTACTTC
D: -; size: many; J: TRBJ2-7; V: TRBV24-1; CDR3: CATSGGYEQYF; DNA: TGTGCCACCAGTGGGGGCTACGAGCAGTACTTC